The 28 T cell receptor beta chains reported below all come from one sample, sequenced in a study of blood T cells in healthy people across ages. A sample-barcoded 5' primer and a J-beta primer mix were used in a second PCR of roughly 6 to 11 cycles. One entry per CDR3 protein results from TCRdb running MiXCR on the 5' RACE reads. The profile shows some 1,500,000 distinct CDR3 sequences, approximately 43% of them singletons. Source material: blood. Source of these receptors: a woman younger than 35 in good health.

J is TRBJ1-6 and V is TRBV10-2; D not certain. Germline V gene sequence: CDR1 WSHSY, CDR2 SAAADI. The CDR3 has 13 residues. V was pared by 10 bases and J by 14 bases, with 21 bases between. CDR3 DNA sequence: TGCGCCACCAAACCGCCCAATTGGAGCGCCCTCCACTTT. Translation: CATKPPNWSALHF.

This clonotype was picked up a small number of times. This chain links TRBV7-2 with TRBJ2-5; no reliable D call. Trimming pared 2 bases from V and 11 bases from J, leaving 9 bases between. The CDR3 consists of 11 residues. In germline, CDR1 is SGHTA, CDR2 FQGNSA. The CDR3 is CASSLSQGQYF. DNA for the CDR3: TGTGCCAGCAGCTTATCCCAAGGGCAGTACTTC. Filled out from reference TRBV7-2 and TRBJ2-5, the complete variable domain reads GAGVSQSPSNKVTEKGKDVELRCDPISGHTALYWYRQSLGQGLEFLIYFQGNSAPDKSGLPSDRFSAERTGGSVSTLTIQRTQQEDSAVYLCASSLSQGQYFGPGTRLLVL.

In its sample, this clonotype was seen once. The rearrangement links TRBV7-6 to TRBJ2-5; D remains unclear. TRBJ2-7 explains the end of the DNA better; the J call may be wrong. Looked up from germline, CDR1 is SGHVS and CDR2 is FNYEAQ. The CDR3 contains 14 residues. The CDR3 loop is CASSPATTTYEQYF. The CDR3 region has the DNA TGTGCCAGCAGCCCCGCGACAACGACCTACGAGCAGTACTTC.

This clonotype was observed a few times. This chain links TRBV2 with TRBJ2-6; 7 bases align to TRBD2. The V gene's germline CDR1 is SNHLY and CDR2 FYNNEI. The CDR3 has 16 amino acids. Unmatched junction bases numbered 8, after V lost 9 bases and J lost 0 bases. The chain's CDR3 is CARHGGTRSGANVLTF. CDR3 coding DNA: TGTGCCAGACACGGGGGGACGCGCTCTGGGGCCAACGTCCTGACTTTC.

The chain has TRBV7-2 and TRBJ1-2; 9 nucleotides align to TRBD1. The CDR3 totals 15 residues. Germline V CDR1 and CDR2: SGHTA, FQGNSA. V lost 5 bases, J lost 8 bases, and 12 bases stayed unmatched. CDR3 sequence reads: CASSNNQQGAGGYTF. In DNA, the CDR3 is TGTGCCAGCAGCAATAACCAACAGGGGGCCGGAGGCTACACCTTC.

About this clonotype itself: At one end, the junction sequence differs from germline, possibly due to a read error. V and J are TRBV7-8 and TRBJ1-5; D is uncertain. Germline values: CDR1 SGHVS, CDR2 FQNEAQ. The CDR3 runs to 15 residues. In DNA, the CDR3 is TGTGCCAACAGCTTAGTCCCAGGCAACAATCAGCCCCAGCATTTT. Its translation: CANSLVPGNNQPQHF.

A few counts support this clonotype. V and J are TRBV7-2 and TRBJ2-7; TRBD1 agrees at 8 bases. The CDR3 loop spans 15 amino acids. With 3 bases clipped from V and 5 bases from J, the junction kept 9 bases outside the gene matches. The germline V gene has CDR1 SGHTA and CDR2 FQGNSA. The CDR3 reads CASSFRQGRNHEQYF. CDR3 DNA: TGTGCCAGCAGCTTCAGACAGGGGAGGAACCACGAGCAGTACTTC.

The chain has TRBV11-3 and TRBJ2-3; TRBD2 is a possible D gene (6 bases). Germline V lookup: CDR1 SGHNT, CDR2 YENEEA. Between the trimmed V and J ends, which lost 5 bases and 7 bases, there was a span of 19 bases. The CDR3 sequence is 15 residues long. CDR3 region: CASSHAGTSTNTQYF. CDR3 in DNA: TGTGCCAGCAGCCACGCCGGGACTTCTACCAATACGCAGTATTTT.

This chain links TRBV6-5 with TRBJ2-3; TRBD1 is a possible D gene (5 bases). Germline V gene lookup returns CDR1 MNHEY and CDR2 SVGAGI. Trimming took 4 bases from V and 1 from J, leaving 15 bases between them. The CDR3 is 16 residues long. CDR3 sequence: CASSCSWGGGTDTQYF. The CDR3 DNA sequence: TGTGCCAGCAGTTGCAGCTGGGGCGGAGGCACAGATACGCAGTATTTT.

The sample holds a few counts of this clonotype. V and J are TRBV20-1 and TRBJ1-2, with D possibly TRBD1 on 6 matching bases. V dropped 3 bases and J dropped 4 bases, with 15 bases sitting between them. This CDR3 is built from 14 residues. Germline-derived CDR1 and CDR2 are DFQATT and SNEGSKA (reference sequence). The CDR3 region is CSASYGGAAYGYTF. For the CDR3, the DNA is TGCAGTGCTAGTTACGGGGGCGCCGCCTATGGCTACACCTTC.

This clonotype was counted a few times. This chain joins TRBV7-3 and TRBJ1-4, with D possibly TRBD1 on 6 matching bases. This CDR3 contains 13 residues. Germline lookup yields CDR1 SGHTA and CDR2 FQGTGA. Trimming shortened V by 2 bases and J by 12 bases, and 13 bases separated the two germline ends. CDR3 nucleotides: TGTGCCAGCAGCTTATGGGAAAGACAGGAACTGTTTTTT. Its protein product is CASSLWERQELFF.

This CDR3 is CASSSTGGYTNEQFF. CDR3 DNA sequence: TGTGCCAGCAGCTCGACAGGGGGGTACACAAATGAGCAGTTCTTC. The chain carries TRBV7-3 and TRBJ2-1; 9 bases match TRBD1. This CDR3 contains 15 residues. V dropped 4 bases and J dropped 7; count of bases not matched to a gene: 8. Germline lookup yields CDR1 SGHTA and CDR2 FQGTGA.

The chain combines TRBV20-1 with TRBJ2-4, with TRBD2 identical over 8 bases. The closer fit of TRBJ2-7 to the DNA end suggests the J call may be wrong. Germline CDR1 and CDR2: DFQATT and SNEGSKA (reference sequence). This CDR3 has 14 amino acids. CDR3 DNA sequence: TGCAGTGCGTTGCGGGAGGCCTTACGGGGCGAGCAGTACTTC. Translation gives CSALREALRGEQYF.

The J gene is TRBJ2-3, the V gene TRBV3-1; tentative D call: TRBD2 (6 bases). Germline V gene sequence: CDR1 LGHDT, CDR2 YNNKEL (reference sequence). With 2 bases removed from V and 2 bases from J, the gap between germline ends came to 14 bases. The CDR3 sequence is 16 residues long. This CDR3 reads CASSQRDSYPTDTQYF. CDR3 sequence (DNA): TGTGCCAGCAGCCAAAGGGACTCTTACCCCACAGATACGCAGTATTTT.

This clonotype was seen a handful of times. The rearrangement links TRBV15 to TRBJ1-4, with TRBD1 matching 8 bases. The CDR3 consists of 16 residues. V dropped 0 bases and J dropped 8; count of bases not matched to a gene: 8. The germline V gene has CDR1 LNHNV and CDR2 YYDKDF (reference sequence). Here the CDR3 reads CATSREATGGSEKLFF. In nucleotides, the CDR3 is TGTGCCACCAGCAGAGAAGCTACAGGGGGGAGCGAAAAACTGTTTTTT.

This clonotype appeared a few times. V is TRBV12-3 or TRBV12-4 and J is TRBJ1-1; D gene uncertain. The germline V and J ends were trimmed by 1 base and 5 bases, with 11 bases remaining between them. CDR3 length: 14 amino acids. In nucleotides, the CDR3 is TGTGCCAGCAGTTTAGAGGGTGGCCCTACTGAAGCTTTCTTT. This codes for CASSLEGGPTEAFF.

The J gene is TRBJ2-5, the V gene TRBV2, with TRBD2 matching 12 bases. V gave up 11 bases and J gave up 11 bases; unmatched junction bases: 15. Germline V gives CDR1 SNHLY, CDR2 FYNNEI. This CDR3 region has 14 residues. The CDR3 DNA reads TGTGCCGGCGGACTAGCGGGGTTATACAATGAGCAGTACTTC. Protein sequence: CAGGLAGLYNEQYF.

The chain employs TRBV10-3 and TRBJ2-1; 9 bases agree with TRBD1. CDR3 length equals 19 residues. Per the germline V gene, CDR1 is ENHRY and CDR2 is SYGVKD. V was pared by 4 bases and J by 4 bases, with 17 bases of the junction left unmatched. CDR3 nucleotides: TGTGCCATCAGTGCGGGGCGGGACAGGGTGTTCAATTGGTACAATGAGCAGTTCTTC. It encodes CAISAGRDRVFNWYNEQFF.

CDR3 in amino acids: CASSARQGLTDTQYF. The CDR3 coding sequence is TGTGCCAGCAGTGCCCGACAGGGCCTCACAGATACGCAGTATTTT. The chain couples TRBV2 to TRBJ2-3; 7 nucleotides align to TRBD1. Looked up from germline, CDR1 is SNHLY and CDR2 is FYNNEI. The trim removed 4 bases at V and 2 bases at J, leaving 6 bases unmatched. This CDR3 contains 15 residues.

The chain joins TRBV4-3 to TRBJ1-2; D uncertain. The ends were cut back, 0 bases at V and 5 bases at J, with 10 bases in the middle. Germline-derived CDR1 and CDR2 are LGHNA and YSLEER. The CDR3 extends over 14 amino acids. This CDR3 reads CASSQEGRQYGYTF. The DNA of the CDR3 is TGCGCCAGCAGCCAAGAAGGACGGCAATATGGCTACACCTTC.

This clonotype was detected only once. The chain employs TRBV2 and TRBJ1-6, with TRBD1 as a possible D gene (5 bases). Trimming took off 6 bases at V and 1 base at J, with 13 bases between the two ends. This CDR3 contains 16 residues. Germline V lookup: CDR1 SNHLY, CDR2 FYNNEI. The CDR3 coding sequence is TGTGCCAGCAGCCTCAGGGAGGCGTCCTATAATTCACCCCTCCACTTT. Its protein product is CASSLREASYNSPLHF.

The gene calls are TRBV7-2 and TRBJ1-1; D not certain. This CDR3 has 15 amino acids. Germline CDR1 SGHTA, CDR2 FQGNSA. V lost 8 bases and J lost 0, with 16 bases in between. CDR3 sequence reads: CASLPVGVMNTEAFF. CDR3 nucleotides: TGTGCCAGCCTCCCAGTGGGCGTTATGAACACTGAAGCTTTCTTT.

V gene TRBV20-1 combines with J gene TRBJ1-1; D is possibly TRBD1 (6 bases). Germline V gene sequence: CDR1 DFQATT, CDR2 SNEGSKA (reference sequence). The CDR3 loop spans 14 amino acids. The germline V and J ends were trimmed by 0 bases and 3 bases, with 11 bases remaining between them. CDR3 bases: TGCAGTGCTAGAGATCTGGGGGCCGACACTGAAGCTTTCTTT. Encoded protein: CSARDLGADTEAFF.

This clonotype was detected a few times. The chain uses TRBV20-1 and TRBJ2-1; D gene uncertain. Germline CDR1 reads DFQATT; CDR2 reads SNEGSKA (reference sequence). This CDR3 has 11 residues. Trimming took off 4 bases at V and 9 bases at J, with 10 bases between the two ends. The CDR3 sequence: CSATSRFEQFF. The DNA for the CDR3 is TGCAGTGCTACTAGTCGTTTTGAGCAGTTCTTC.

This clonotype was seen a handful of times. The CDR3 nucleotides are TGCAGTGCTCTAAGGTTCCGGGGAGGGCGTTACACAGATACGCAGTATTTT. Translation: CSALRFRGGRYTDTQYF. The J gene is TRBJ2-3, the V gene TRBV20-1; 7 bases are a match to TRBD2. CDR1 and CDR2 from the germline V gene are DFQATT and SNEGSKA (reference sequence). V was clipped by 5 bases and J by 2 bases; unmatched bases: 16. This CDR3 comprises 17 residues.

The chain joins TRBV20-1 to TRBJ2-1, with 12 bases that match TRBD2. CDR3 length: 15 residues. V shed 3 bases, J shed 6 bases, and the junction held 6 bases outside the gene matches. Germline lookup yields CDR1 DFQATT and CDR2 SNEGSKA (reference sequence). CDR3 loop: CSARVPSGRGNEQFF. CDR3 bases: TGCAGTGCTAGGGTCCCTAGCGGGAGGGGCAATGAGCAGTTCTTC.

This chain joins TRBV24-1 and TRBJ1-2; D not resolved. The CDR3 runs 16 residues. Between the trimmed V and J ends, which lost 6 bases and 5 bases, there was a span of 21 bases. The V gene's germline CDR1 is KGHDR and CDR2 SFDVKD. CDR3 nucleotides: TGTGCCACCAGTCCCACCCGGGAAACGCCGATTTATGGCTACACCTTC. It is translated as CATSPTRETPIYGYTF.

The chain employs TRBV20-1 and TRBJ2-3, with 7 bases that match TRBD1. Germline V lookup: CDR1 DFQATT, CDR2 SNEGSKA (reference sequence). The V segment lost 0 bases and the J segment 4 bases; nucleotides outside the gene matches: 7. The CDR3 has 15 amino acids. Here the CDR3 DNA reads TGCAGTGCTAGAGATTTCACAGGGGTGCCAGATACGCAGTATTTT. It translates to CSARDFTGVPDTQYF.